This T cell receptor beta chain was captured by sequencing in a study of cytomegalovirus exposure and HLA in healthy donors. The study, taken as a whole, reports: Later on, an analysis tied over 15,000 TCR beta sequences to HLA alleles at 0.05 false discovery rate.

PCR used 60 Vbeta primers and 13 Jbeta primers. The assay was immunoSEQ multiplex PCR, and TCRdb's table has in-frame clones only and misses some. The repertoire holds 130,000 to 150,000 clones, with around 80% as singletons. In this sample, this clone turned up once. Its antigen remains unidentified. The germline CDR1 and CDR2 sequences are MNHEY and SMNVEV (reference sequence). The CDR3 loop spans 16 amino acids. V trimming: 5 bases; J trimming: 0 bases; junction bases outside the gene matches: 7. Sequenced input: PBMCs. The receptor's source is a middle-aged man in good health and CMV-seropositive. The rearrangement joins TRBV27 to TRBJ2-4; the match to TRBD2 covers 7 bases. For the CDR3, the DNA is TGTGCCAGCAGTCCGCTGATAGCGGGAGCCAAAAACATTCAGTACTTC. It specifies CASSPLIAGAKNIQYF.